This TCR beta chain was recovered during a study of blood T cells in healthy people across ages. Study findings and constraints: A greater number of naive CD4+ cells and higher diversity distinguished long-lived donors from aged donors.

This clonotype was counted at least ten times. No antigen is known for it. A second roughly 7 to 11 cycle PCR used barcoded and J-beta primers. TCRdb redid the calling of the 5' RACE reads with MiXCR, one entry per CDR3 protein. The sample yields 800,000 to 950,000 distinct CDR3 sequences, around 36% seen once. V lost 3 bases to trimming and J lost 4 bases; unmatched junction nucleotides: 4. CDR3 length equals 14 residues. Germline CDR1 SQVTM, CDR2 ANQGSEA. The sample consisted of blood. The genes are TRBV29-1 and TRBJ2-3; 10 bases line up with TRBD1. This clonotype originated in a man aged 18 to 29 in good health. This CDR3 is CSVDGQGDPDTQYF. DNA of the CDR3: TGCAGCGTTGATGGACAGGGGGATCCAGATACGCAGTATTTT.